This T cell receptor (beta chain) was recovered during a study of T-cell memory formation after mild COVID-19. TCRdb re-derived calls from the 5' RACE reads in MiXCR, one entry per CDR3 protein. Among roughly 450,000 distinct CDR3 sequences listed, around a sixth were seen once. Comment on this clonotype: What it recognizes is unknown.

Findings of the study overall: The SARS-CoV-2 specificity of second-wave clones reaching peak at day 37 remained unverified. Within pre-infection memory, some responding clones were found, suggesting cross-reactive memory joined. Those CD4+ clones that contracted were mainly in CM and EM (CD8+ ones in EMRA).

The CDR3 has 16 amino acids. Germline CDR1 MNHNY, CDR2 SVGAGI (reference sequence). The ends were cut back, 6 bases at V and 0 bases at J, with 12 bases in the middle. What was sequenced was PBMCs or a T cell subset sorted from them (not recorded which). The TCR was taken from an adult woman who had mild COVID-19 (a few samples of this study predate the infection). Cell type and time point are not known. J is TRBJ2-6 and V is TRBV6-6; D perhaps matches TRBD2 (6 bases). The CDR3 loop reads CASSRDGGSGANVLTF. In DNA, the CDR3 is TGTGCCAGCAGCCGGGACGGGGGCTCTGGGGCCAACGTCCTGACTTTC.